This T cell receptor beta chain was captured in a study of regulatory T cells in long-lasting Graves disease. To make TCR beta libraries, researchers used iRepertoire HTBI primers and Arm-PCR of CDR3 regions. TCRdb reprocessed the multiplex PCR reads via MiXCR and lists one record per CDR3 protein. This sample has under 800,000 distinct CDR3 sequences, with 16% found just once. Time point meaning: newly diagnosed GD, antithyroid drugs for less than 3 months. There was RNA extracted from PBMCs, and the TCR library was made from it. The same data also contributed to another study, on T cells in Graves' hyperthyroidism and ophthalmopathy. That source notes: Ophthalmopathy and stable hyperthyroidism were separated by a 13 V-J model.

The receptor comes from a woman aged 25 to 45 with Graves disease. This specimen was peripheral blood mononuclear cells (PBMCs), taken at new diagnosis, from a patient treated with antithyroid drugs.

The CDR3 DNA sequence: TGTGCCAGCAGCCATCGAGGGGGCGAAGGTGAAGCTTTCTTT. This translates into CASSHRGGEGEAFF. The rearrangement links TRBV7-9 to TRBJ1-1; 7 nucleotides match TRBD1. The CDR3 is made up of 14 amino acids. Per germline, CDR1 SEHNR and CDR2 FQNEAQ (reference sequence). V lost 5 bases to trimming and J lost 7 bases; unmatched junction nucleotides: 10.